These 11 T cell receptor beta chains were sequenced from one sample in a study of beta chain features in type 1 diabetes. Points from the study as a whole: Moderately but significantly shorter TCRB CDR3s were found in Type 1 diabetes patients in all four CD4+ subsets.

The isolated RNA, all of it, was reverse transcribed, so expressed TCRB transcripts were what got sequenced. Sequencing used immunoSEQ multiplex PCR; TCRdb keeps in-frame clones, though not all of them. Here the sample spans about 260,000 clones, around 24% being singletons. Antigens of these TCRs are unknown. Material for sequencing was naive CD4+ T cells from blood. The origin of the receptors is a woman in her 30s with type 1 diabetes.

This clone was observed a few times. The same CDR3 is also encoded by other DNA sequences in this sample. The CDR3 region has the DNA TGTGCCTGGAGAGGACAGGGGAACACTGAAGCTTTCTTT. Amino acid sequence: CAWRGQGNTEAFF. This sequence joins TRBV30 and TRBJ1-1; 8 bases match TRBD1. CDR3 length: 13 amino acids. The germline gives CDR1 GTSNPN, CDR2 SVGIG (reference sequence). J was trimmed by 1 base and V by 3 bases; bases with no gene match: 1.

The sample holds a few counts of this clone. This chain joins TRBV7-9 and TRBJ1-4, with unresolved D. Germline loops: CDR1 SEHNR, CDR2 FQNEAQ (reference sequence). This CDR3 is built from 15 residues. V lost 5 bases, J lost 5 bases, and 15 bases lay in between. CDR3 sequence (DNA): TGTGCCAGCAGCGTGGATGAGGGAGGGAATGAAAAACTGTTTTTT. Encoded protein: CASSVDEGGNEKLFF.

This clone came up a few times. The rearrangement links TRBV29-1 to TRBJ2-5; D perhaps matches TRBD1 (6 bases). Trimming took 3 bases from V and 2 from J, leaving 10 bases between them. This CDR3 is built from 13 residues. Germline V gene lookup returns CDR1 SQVTM and CDR2 ANQGSEA. CDR3 in DNA: TGCAGCGTTGAGCAGGGGCCTCAAGAGACCCAGTACTTC. This encodes CSVEQGPQETQYF. Using reference TRBV29-1 and TRBJ2-5 for the parts outside the CDR3, the full variable domain is SAVISQKPSRDICQRGTSLTIQCQVDSQVTMMFWYRQQPGQSLTLIATANQGSEATYESGFVIDKFPISRPNLTFSTLTVSNMSPEDSSIYLCSVEQGPQETQYFGPGTRLLVL.

This clone was picked up a small number of times. The genes are TRBV29-1 and TRBJ2-1, with TRBD2 matching 10 bases. Germline CDR1 SQVTM, CDR2 ANQGSEA. The CDR3 length is 14 residues. The ends lost 7 bases at V and 4 bases at J; junction bases unmatched: 7. The CDR3 region has the DNA TGCAGCGGCCTAGGACTAGCGGTTTACAATGAGCAGTTCTTC. Amino acids: CSGLGLAVYNEQFF.

The chain recombines TRBV20-1 with TRBJ2-7; 8 bases fit TRBD2. The CDR3 has 11 residues. V lost 5 bases to trimming and J lost 4 bases; unmatched junction nucleotides: 1. Germline values: CDR1 DFQATT, CDR2 SNEGSKA (reference sequence). The CDR3 bases are TGCAGTGCTGGCGGGGGGTACGAGCAGTACTTC. Protein product: CSAGGGYEQYF.

The CDR3: CASSWRNTEAFF. The CDR3 DNA is TGTGCCAGCAGCTGGAGGAACACTGAAGCTTTCTTT. The chain joins TRBV11-2 to TRBJ1-1, with D uncertain. This CDR3 is built from 12 residues. CDR1 and CDR2 (germline): SGHAT, FQNNGV. Trimming left V 4 bases short and J 1 base short, with 4 bases between.

The rearrangement links TRBV10-3 to TRBJ2-7, with TRBD2 matching 8 bases. CDR3 length: 14 amino acids. V trimming: 7 bases; J trimming: 0 bases; junction bases outside the gene matches: 5. CDR1 is ENHRY, CDR2 SYGVKD, per germline. The chain's CDR3 is CAINPGLVSYEQYF. CDR3 in DNA: TGTGCCATCAATCCGGGACTAGTCTCCTACGAGCAGTACTTC.

The chain carries TRBV9 and TRBJ1-2; unclear D gene. The germline V and J ends were trimmed by 0 bases and 5 bases, with 14 bases remaining between them. The CDR3 loop spans 15 amino acids. Germline V gene data show CDR1 as SGDLS and CDR2 as YYNGEE. CDR3: CASSVEAAAGYGYTF. CDR3 nucleotides: TGTGCCAGCAGCGTAGAGGCGGCAGCGGGATATGGCTACACCTTC.

This chain uses TRBV19 with TRBJ2-1; perhaps TRBD2 as D (5 bases). The germline CDR1 and CDR2 sequences are LNHDA and SQIVND (reference sequence). CDR3 length equals 12 residues. The V end lost 6 bases, the J end lost 5 bases, and 8 bases lay between the germline ends. Here the CDR3 reads CASRERNNEQFF. CDR3 in DNA: TGTGCCAGTAGAGAGCGGAACAATGAGCAGTTCTTC.

This clone was observed a few times. The rearrangement links TRBV4-1 to TRBJ2-5; 8 bases match TRBD2. This CDR3 comprises 15 residues. Unmatched junction bases numbered 5, after V lost 1 base and J lost 4 bases. Germline CDR1 and CDR2: MGHRA and YSYEKL. CDR3 protein: CASSQGQLAVETQYF. The DNA of the CDR3 is TGCGCCAGCAGCCAAGGTCAACTAGCGGTAGAGACCCAGTACTTC.

The table lists this clone with a count of one. V gene TRBV7-9 combines with J gene TRBJ1-5; D is undetermined. Germline CDR1 SEHNR, CDR2 FQNEAQ (reference sequence). The CDR3 is 14 residues long. V lost 4 bases, J lost 5 bases, and 12 bases lay in between. The chain's CDR3 is CASSSPGPHQPQHF. The CDR3 DNA reads as TGTGCCAGCAGCTCTCCAGGCCCCCATCAGCCCCAGCATTTT.